This passage covers 13 T cell receptor beta chains from one sample sequenced in a study of cytomegalovirus exposure and HLA in healthy donors. A multiplex PCR was run with 60 Vbeta primers and 13 Jbeta primers. The method was immunoSEQ multiplex PCR; TCRdb's version includes in-frame clones alone and lacks a portion of them. The sample lists roughly 200,000 clones; approximately 82% were seen once. The sample comprised PBMCs. The receptors stem from a man in his forties or fifties in good health and CMV-seropositive.

This chain joins TRBV4-1 and TRBJ2-7; TRBD1 matches at 9 bases. The junction had 20 bases not matched to a gene; V was cut back by 4 bases and J by 7 bases. CDR3 length: 18 amino acids. Per the germline V gene, CDR1 is MGHRA and CDR2 is YSYEKL. DNA of the CDR3: TGCGCCAGCAGCCGTCTATTGGGGGGCGGGACAGGGTATCAAGAGCAGTACTTC. Protein product: CASSRLLGGGTGYQEQYF.

V is TRBV5-1 and J is TRBJ2-5; 9 nucleotides line up with TRBD1. After removal of 5 bases from V and 4 bases from J, the junction contained 6 bases not matched to a gene. This CDR3 comprises 14 residues. The germline V gene has CDR1 SGHRS and CDR2 YFSETQ. This CDR3 is CASRPTGGTETQYF. In DNA form, the CDR3 reads TGCGCCAGCAGGCCAACAGGGGGCACAGAGACCCAGTACTTC.

This chain connects TRBV28 to TRBJ1-5; 10 bases map to TRBD1. The CDR3 consists of 17 residues. Germline values: CDR1 MDHEN, CDR2 SYDVKM. After removal of 6 bases from V and 0 bases from J, the junction contained 8 bases not matched to a gene. This CDR3 reads CASRFPGQGVSNQPQHF. The CDR3 DNA sequence: TGTGCCAGCAGATTTCCTGGACAGGGGGTTAGCAATCAGCCCCAGCATTTT.

The chain employs TRBV7-3 and TRBJ2-1, with 7 bases matching TRBD2. Trimming removed 2 bases from V and 7 bases from J; junction bases left unmatched: 2. The CDR3 totals 13 residues. CDR1 and CDR2 (germline): SGHTA, FQGTGA. The CDR3 DNA reads as TGTGCCAGCAGCTTAGGGGGGGAAAATGAGCAGTTCTTC. As protein: CASSLGGENEQFF.

The table lists this clone with a few counts. The chain uses TRBV5-1 and TRBJ2-1; 14 bases line up with TRBD2. Trimming at V came to 2 bases and at J to 9 bases, leaving 7 bases not matched to a gene. There are 16 residues in the CDR3. Germline values: CDR1 SGHRS, CDR2 YFSETQ. CDR3 loop: CASSLLGTSGSGEQFF. CDR3 bases: TGCGCCAGCAGCTTACTCGGGACTAGCGGGAGTGGTGAGCAGTTCTTC.

The chain has TRBV11-2 and TRBJ2-7; 9 nucleotides align to TRBD1. V shed 0 bases and J 8 bases; nucleotides not matched to a gene: 8. Germline V CDR1 and CDR2: SGHAT, FQNNGV. This CDR3 comprises 15 residues. For the CDR3, the DNA is TGTGCCAGCAGCTTAGATGGGACAGGGTTCGACAAGCAGTACTTC. This sequence encodes CASSLDGTGFDKQYF.

V gene TRBV5-1 combines with J gene TRBJ1-1; D gene uncertain. The CDR3 runs to 13 residues. Germline values: CDR1 SGHRS, CDR2 YFSETQ. V gave up 4 bases and J gave up 7 bases, with 14 bases separating them. DNA for the CDR3: TGCGCCAGCAGCGAGCTCGGTGGGAGTGAAGCTTTCTTT. It codes for CASSELGGSEAFF. Looking up the rest from reference TRBV5-1 and TRBJ1-1 gives the full variable domain: KAGVTQTPRYLIKTRGQQVTLSCSPISGHRSVSWYQQTPGQGLQFLFEYFSETQRNKGNFPGRFSGRQFSNSRSEMNVSTLELGDSALYLCASSELGGSEAFFGQGTRLTVV.

The chain is built from TRBV29-1 and TRBJ1-1; D is unclear. This CDR3 comprises 12 residues. Germline V gene lookup returns CDR1 SQVTM and CDR2 ANQGSEA. V gave up 4 bases and J gave up 6 bases, with 12 bases separating them. CDR3 region: CSVGFGPAEAFF. Written as DNA, the CDR3 is TGCAGCGTTGGTTTTGGCCCCGCTGAAGCTTTCTTT.

The chain employs TRBV28 and TRBJ1-3, with a possible D match to TRBD1 (6 bases). Trimming took off 6 bases at V and 0 bases at J, with 21 bases between the two ends. Germline V gene sequence: CDR1 MDHEN, CDR2 SYDVKM. This CDR3 has 18 amino acids. The DNA of the CDR3 is TGTGCCAGCAGCCCTGAGGCCAACAGGGCATTCTCTGGAAACACCATATATTTT. Residues: CASSPEANRAFSGNTIYF.

The V call is TRBV9, the J call TRBJ2-7, with 8 bases identical to TRBD1. Trimming cost V 4 bases and J 6 bases; bases outside gene matches: 6. CDR3 length: 13 residues. CDR1 is SGDLS, CDR2 YYNGEE, per germline. The CDR3 coding sequence is TGTGCCAGCAGCCCCCCGACAGGGGCCGAGCAGTACTTC. Its protein product is CASSPPTGAEQYF.

The chain uses TRBV2 and TRBJ2-5; 8 bases line up with TRBD2. With the DNA end fitting TRBJ2-7 better, the J assignment may be wrong. The CDR3 covers 16 residues. In germline, CDR1 is SNHLY, CDR2 FYNNEI. The CDR3 coding sequence is TGTGCCAGCAGGGGGGGGCGGAGCGGGAGCTCCTACGAGCAGTACTTC. This gives the protein CASRGGRSGSSYEQYF.

The chain links TRBV5-4 to TRBJ2-2; TRBD2 aligns across 12 bases. CDR1 is SGHNT, CDR2 YYREEE, per germline (reference sequence). V was clipped by 0 bases and J by 3 bases; unmatched bases: 0. This CDR3 region has 16 residues. CDR3 sequence: CASSLGLAGDTGELFF. The CDR3 nucleotides read TGTGCCAGCAGCTTGGGACTAGCGGGAGACACCGGGGAGCTGTTTTTT.

The V gene is TRBV10-3, the J gene TRBJ1-1; no clear D gene. CDR3 length equals 13 residues. Germline V lookup: CDR1 ENHRY, CDR2 SYGVKD. The V end lost 8 bases, the J end lost 4 bases, and 14 bases lay between the germline ends. CDR3 sequence: CAILRETGTEAFF. The CDR3 bases are TGTGCCATCTTGCGGGAAACGGGCACTGAAGCTTTCTTT.